This passage covers 22 T cell receptor beta chains from one sample sequenced in a study of blood T cell repertoires in COVID-19. Using immunoSEQ multiplex PCR, the repertoire was profiled, and TCRdb retains in-frame clones only, with some absent. The sample consists of roughly 410,000 clones, around 87% of them appearing once. The material sequenced was peripheral blood. These receptor sequences come from a woman aged 60 to 75 with COVID-19, enrolled during active disease.

This chain links TRBV5-1 with TRBJ2-7, with TRBD1 as a possible D gene (6 bases). The CDR3 runs 13 residues. Trimming stripped 5 bases from V and 5 bases from J, with 14 bases between. CDR1 is SGHRS and CDR2 is YFSETQ in the germline V gene. DNA for the CDR3: TGCGCCAGCAGTAGAGAGGGGGTAAACGAGCAGTACTTC. Its protein product is CASSREGVNEQYF.

This clone was seen only once. V usage is TRBV20-1 and J usage is TRBJ2-1; 7 nucleotides align to TRBD1. Trimming at V came to 3 bases and at J to 1 base, leaving 6 bases not matched to a gene. The CDR3 sequence is 15 residues long. Germline V gene data show CDR1 as DFQATT and CDR2 as SNEGSKA (reference sequence). CDR3 DNA: TGCAGTGCTAGTAATAGACAGGGTTCCTACAATGAGCAGTTCTTC. It is translated as CSASNRQGSYNEQFF.

There are a few counts of this clone. This chain links TRBV7-2 with TRBJ2-1; 13 nucleotides agree with TRBD2. The germline CDR1 and CDR2 sequences are SGHTA and FQGNSA. The CDR3 has 15 amino acids. Unmatched junction bases numbered 1, after V lost 1 base and J lost 7 bases. The CDR3 DNA reads TGTGCCAGCAGCTTAGAACTAGCGGGGGGGAATGAGCAGTTCTTC. Translation gives CASSLELAGGNEQFF.

A few counts support this clone. CDR3 amino acids: CASSKGAGGFQPQHF. Here the CDR3 DNA reads TGTGCCAGTAGTAAAGGCGCAGGGGGCTTTCAGCCCCAGCATTTT. This chain links TRBV19 with TRBJ1-5, with 8 bases fitting TRBD1. J was trimmed by 6 bases and V by 4 bases; bases with no gene match: 8. The germline V gene has CDR1 LNHDA and CDR2 SQIVND (reference sequence). The CDR3 runs to 15 residues.

This chain connects TRBV28 to TRBJ1-5; D unresolved. Germline values: CDR1 MDHEN, CDR2 SYDVKM. With 6 bases removed from V and 4 bases from J, the gap between germline ends came to 13 bases. CDR3 length: 14 residues. In nucleotides, the CDR3 is TGTGCCAGCAGCCAGCGGGCCCTTAATCAGCCCCAGCATTTT. Translated: CASSQRALNQPQHF.

The chain couples TRBV29-1 to TRBJ2-2; D is unclear. Deletions cut 4 bases from V and 8 bases from J, with 5 bases between. The CDR3 runs 10 residues. Germline loops: CDR1 SQVTM, CDR2 ANQGSEA. The CDR3 DNA reads as TGCAGCGTTGGAGGTGGGGAGCTGTTTTTT. It specifies CSVGGGELFF.

This chain uses TRBV9 with TRBJ1-4; 9 positions agree with TRBD1. This CDR3 has 15 amino acids. Per the germline V gene, CDR1 is SGDLS and CDR2 is YYNGEE. V trimming: 6 bases; J trimming: 2 bases; junction bases outside the gene matches: 5. The CDR3 sequence is CASNGQGLTNEKLFF. The CDR3 DNA sequence: TGTGCCAGCAACGGACAGGGGCTGACTAATGAAAAACTGTTTTTT.

The rearrangement joins TRBV7-2 to TRBJ2-1, with D maybe TRBD1 (6 bases). CDR3 length equals 15 residues. Germline V gives CDR1 SGHTA, CDR2 FQGNSA. The germline V and J ends were trimmed by 3 bases and 3 bases, with 12 bases remaining between them. CDR3: CASSFNRVNYNEQFF. DNA for the CDR3: TGTGCCAGCAGCTTCAACAGGGTTAACTACAATGAGCAGTTCTTC.

Notes on this clone: This CDR3 is also generated by other DNA sequences in the sample. The chain recombines TRBV18 with TRBJ2-5; D remains ambiguous. The CDR3 loop spans 13 amino acids. In germline, CDR1 is KGHSH, CDR2 LQKENI. V gave up 3 bases and J gave up 4 bases, with 9 bases separating them. As DNA, the CDR3 is TGTGCCAGCTCACCGGGCCTGGGAGAGACCCAGTACTTC. Protein: CASSPGLGETQYF.

The V and J genes are TRBV18 and TRBJ1-2, with D perhaps TRBD1 (5 bases). The germline CDR1 and CDR2 sequences are KGHSH and LQKENI. The V gene lost 4 bases and the J gene lost 2 bases, with 11 bases spanning the gap. CDR3 size: 14 residues. The CDR3 coding sequence is TGTGCCAGCTCACGGGGGGTAATCAACTATGGCTACACCTTC. This gives the protein CASSRGVINYGYTF.

This chain connects TRBV5-1 to TRBJ1-2; 8 bases match TRBD1. The CDR3 contains 16 residues. CDR1 is SGHRS and CDR2 is YFSETQ in the germline V gene. The V segment lost 0 bases and the J segment 3 bases; nucleotides outside the gene matches: 7. The chain's CDR3 is CASSLDATGVYYGYTF. The CDR3 DNA reads TGCGCCAGCAGCTTGGACGCGACAGGGGTCTACTATGGCTACACCTTC.

V gene TRBV6-5 combines with J gene TRBJ1-4, with 9 bases matching TRBD1. The CDR3 runs to 14 residues. V dropped 8 bases and J dropped 5; count of bases not matched to a gene: 6. In germline, CDR1 is MNHEY, CDR2 SVGAGI. Here the CDR3 DNA reads TGTGCCAGCGCAAGAGGACAGGGGAATGAAAAACTGTTTTTT. Translated, it gives CASARGQGNEKLFF.

This chain links TRBV2 with TRBJ1-6; 8 nucleotides agree with TRBD1. J gave up 7 bases and V 4 bases, and 9 bases lay outside the gene matches. The CDR3 sequence is 16 residues long. Germline-derived CDR1 and CDR2 are SNHLY and FYNNEI. CDR3 loop: CASSASRGDRNSPLHF. CDR3 sequence (DNA): TGTGCCAGCAGTGCCTCCAGGGGGGACAGGAATTCACCCCTCCACTTT.

This clone was detected a few times. The rearrangement joins TRBV29-1 to TRBJ2-1; D remains ambiguous. Germline V CDR1 and CDR2: SQVTM, ANQGSEA. The CDR3 sequence is 11 residues long. The V end was cut by 6 bases, the J end by 4 bases, with 7 bases between. The DNA for the CDR3 is TGCAGCGTCCCCGGGTACAATGAGCAGTTCTTC. This gives the protein CSVPGYNEQFF.

With regard to this clone: This same CDR3 is encoded by further DNA sequences in the sample. This sequence joins TRBV3-1 (or the pseudogene TRBV3-2) and TRBJ1-2, with D maybe TRBD1 (5 bases). Trimming removed 4 bases from V and 1 base from J, with 10 bases in between. The V gene's germline CDR1 is LGHDT and CDR2 YNNKEL (reference sequence). The CDR3 sequence is 14 residues long. CDR3 protein: CASSPGGGNYGYTF. CDR3 nucleotides: TGTGCCAGCAGCCCGGGGGGGGGTAACTATGGCTACACCTTC.

This sequence joins TRBV19 and TRBJ1-5; D is uncertain. The CDR3 contains 15 residues. Germline values: CDR1 LNHDA, CDR2 SQIVND (reference sequence). Trimming left V 0 bases short and J 4 bases short, with 10 bases between. The CDR3 protein is CASSIDRILNQPQHF. In nucleotides, the CDR3 is TGTGCCAGTAGTATAGACAGGATTCTGAATCAGCCCCAGCATTTT.

The chain employs TRBV5-6 and TRBJ2-7, with TRBD1 matching 8 bases. The CDR3 is made up of 14 amino acids. Germline assignment: CDR1 SGHDT and CDR2 YYEEEE. Trimming cost V 2 bases and J 5 bases; bases outside gene matches: 6. CDR3 residues: CASSFRDRSNEQYF. The CDR3 region has the DNA TGTGCCAGCAGCTTCCGGGACAGGTCAAACGAGCAGTACTTC.

This clone was seen just once. The chain links TRBV7-9 to TRBJ2-5, with 7 positions matching TRBD2. This CDR3 is 12 amino acids long. CDR1 is SEHNR and CDR2 is FQNEAQ in the germline V gene (reference sequence). The ends lost 8 bases at V and 3 bases at J; junction bases unmatched: 3. CDR3 in DNA: TGTGCCAGCTCCGGGAGGAAAGAGACCCAGTACTTC. Translation gives CASSGRKETQYF. Full variable domain (rest looked up from reference TRBV7-9 and TRBJ2-5): DTGVSQNPRHKITKRGQNVTFRCDPISEHNRLYWYRQTLGQGPEFLTYFQNEAQLEKSRLLSDRFSAERPKGSFSTLEIQRTEQGDSAMYLCASSGRKETQYFGPGTRLLVL.

This sequence joins TRBV1 and TRBJ2-7; TRBD2, as called in the table, went unchecked against the DNA. TRBV1 is an annotated pseudogene. CDR3 length equals 16 residues. In DNA form, the CDR3 reads TGCACCAGCAGCCAAGGGCGGGCTGGCGTGTTTTGCGAGCAGTACTTC. Translated: CTSSQGRAGVFCEQYF.

V is TRBV4-1 and J is TRBJ1-2; D is unresolved. CDR3 length: 13 residues. V was pared by 5 bases and J by 4 bases, with 11 bases between. CDR1 is MGHRA and CDR2 is YSYEKL in the germline V gene. The CDR3 DNA is TGCGCCAGCAGCAACGGGTCCCTCTATGGCTACACCTTC. This encodes CASSNGSLYGYTF.

V gene TRBV7-9 combines with J gene TRBJ1-2; no definite D call. Germline CDR1 is SEHNR and CDR2 is FQNEAQ (reference sequence). The CDR3 length is 14 residues. V gave up 5 bases and J gave up 6 bases, with 16 bases separating them. CDR3 sequence: CASSARERVHGYTF. DNA for the CDR3: TGTGCCAGCAGCGCAAGGGAGCGCGTTCATGGCTACACCTTC.

As regards this clone: This sample includes further DNA sequences coding for the same CDR3. The V gene is TRBV5-1, the J gene TRBJ2-2; TRBD2 aligns across 9 bases. Trimming took 2 bases from V and 1 from J; bases not matched to a gene: 0. The CDR3 is made up of 15 amino acids. Germline CDR1 and CDR2: SGHRS and YFSETQ. CDR3 protein: CASSLLAGNTGELFF. The CDR3 DNA reads as TGCGCCAGCAGCTTACTAGCGGGGAACACCGGGGAGCTGTTTTTT.